Listed here are 21 T cell receptor beta chains from one sample, sequenced in a study of regulatory T cells in long-lasting Graves disease. The time point here: newly diagnosed GD, antithyroid drugs for less than 3 months. RNA from PBMCs was the source of the TCR library. Combining iRepertoire HTBI primers with Arm-PCR of CDR3 regions, the authors built TCR beta libraries. TCRdb redid the calling of the multiplex PCR reads with MiXCR, one entry per CDR3 protein. This sample carries over 500,000 distinct CDR3 sequences, roughly 15% of them seen once, and the ten largest clones take 15% to 20%. Another study also made use of these data, one on T cells in Graves' hyperthyroidism and ophthalmopathy.

This specimen consisted of peripheral blood mononuclear cells (PBMCs), obtained at new diagnosis, from a patient treated with antithyroid drugs. These receptor sequences come from a young woman with Graves disease.

This clonotype has a count of ten or more. V usage is TRBV27 and J usage is TRBJ2-1; 10 nucleotides match TRBD1. The CDR3 consists of 14 residues. The junction had 5 bases not matched to a gene; V was cut back by 7 bases and J by 5 bases. Germline assignment: CDR1 MNHEY and CDR2 SMNVEV (reference sequence). CDR3 residues: CASNSGTGDNEQFF. The CDR3 coding sequence is TGTGCCAGCAACTCCGGGACAGGGGACAATGAGCAGTTCTTC.

The chain recombines TRBV19 with TRBJ2-3, with TRBD2 identical over 12 bases. V shed 7 bases and J 4 bases; nucleotides not matched to a gene: 9. This CDR3 contains 16 residues. CDR1 is LNHDA and CDR2 is SQIVND in the germline V gene (reference sequence). The CDR3 region has the DNA TGTGCCAGTACCCGGACTAGCGGGACTGCCGCAGATACGCAGTATTTT. This encodes CASTRTSGTAADTQYF.

Comment on this clonotype: At one of its ends the junction is not consistent with the germline gene, which may arise from a read error. J is TRBJ1-3 and V is TRBV2; D is unclear. The CDR3 totals 17 residues. The V gene's germline CDR1 is SNHLY and CDR2 FYNNEI. The CDR3 region has the DNA TGTGCCAGCAGTGAAGCGGGAGGTTTCCTCTCTGGAAACACCATATGTTTT. Its translation: CASSEAGGFLSGNTICF.

This clonotype was seen more than once but under ten times. The chain joins TRBV3-1 to TRBJ2-1; 9 nucleotides line up with TRBD1. Germline lookup yields CDR1 LGHDT and CDR2 YNNKEL (reference sequence). This CDR3 is 15 amino acids long. The V segment lost 7 bases and the J segment 4 bases; nucleotides outside the gene matches: 8. In DNA form, the CDR3 reads TGTGCCAGCACCCCCGGGACAGGGATTTACAATGAGCAGTTCTTC. It is translated as CASTPGTGIYNEQFF.

This clonotype occurred a few times. The rearrangement joins TRBV3-1 to TRBJ2-2; TRBD2 matches 12 bases. The CDR3 spans 16 residues. Germline V gene data show CDR1 as LGHDT and CDR2 as YNNKEL (reference sequence). V lost 3 bases and J lost 7; bases outside the gene matches: 6. The CDR3 region is CASSQRLAGVGGELFF. The CDR3 bases are TGTGCCAGCAGCCAGCGACTAGCGGGAGTTGGCGGGGAGCTGTTTTTT. The complete variable domain, with remaining parts taken from reference TRBV3-1 and TRBJ2-2, reads DTAVSQTPKYLVTQMGNDKSIKCEQNLGHDTMYWYKQDSKKFLKIMFSYNNKELIINETVPNRFSPKSPDKAHLNLHINSLELGDSAVYFCASSQRLAGVGGELFFGEGSRLTVL.

This clonotype was recorded many times. This chain uses TRBV7-8 with TRBJ1-1; no reliable D call. Germline-derived CDR1 and CDR2 are SGHVS and FQNEAQ. V was shortened by 1 base and J by 4 bases, with 7 bases between the two germline ends. This CDR3 region has 13 residues. The CDR3 DNA follows: TGTGCCAGCAGCTTAGTGGGTATCACTGAAGCTTTCTTT. Translated: CASSLVGITEAFF.

The genes are TRBV19 and TRBJ2-3; 7 nucleotides match TRBD1. The germline gives CDR1 LNHDA, CDR2 SQIVND (reference sequence). This CDR3 has 15 residues. The V segment lost 4 bases and the J segment 1 base; nucleotides outside the gene matches: 5. The CDR3 loop is CASSTFGQGTDTQYF. The CDR3 region has the DNA TGTGCCAGTAGTACTTTTGGACAGGGCACAGATACGCAGTATTTT.

V usage is TRBV4-1 and J usage is TRBJ2-5, with D maybe TRBD2 (6 bases). Per the germline V gene, CDR1 is MGHRA and CDR2 is YSYEKL. Trimming removed 1 base at V and 2 bases at J, with 17 bases between. CDR3 size: 17 residues. For the CDR3, the DNA is TGCGCCAGCAGCCAAGGGTTATCGGGAGTTTGGCAAGAGACCCAGTACTTC. It specifies CASSQGLSGVWQETQYF.

This clonotype showed up just a few times. A junction end diverges from the germline sequence, so it may reflect a read error. This chain connects TRBV12-3 or TRBV12-4 to TRBJ1-2; tentatively, D is TRBD1 (5 bases). This CDR3 is built from 16 residues. DNA for the CDR3: TGTGCCAGCAGTTTTAGGAGTGGGGGAACCAACTATGGCGACACCTTC. Encoded protein: CASSFRSGGTNYGDTF.

This clonotype was observed a handful of times. CDR3 sequence (DNA): TGCGCTACCAAGAGCGGGGTGAGCTCTGGAAACACCATATATTTT. Its translation is CATKSGVSSGNTIYF. The chain couples TRBV5-1 to TRBJ1-3; D unresolved. CDR1 SGHRS and CDR2 YFSETQ come from the germline V gene. This CDR3 has 15 residues.

The chain carries TRBV5-1 and TRBJ1-1; a weak D match, TRBD1 (5 bases). The V end was cut by 3 bases, the J end by 6 bases, with 15 bases between. Germline CDR1 reads SGHRS; CDR2 reads YFSETQ. This CDR3 is 14 amino acids long. CDR3 nucleotide sequence: TGCGCCAGCAGCTGGGGTCGGGGGTTCGCTGAAGCTTTCTTT. This sequence encodes CASSWGRGFAEAFF.

On this clonotype: A much larger clonotype is one base distant, so this may be a read error. This likely comes from a read error, as the CDR3 has no conserved phenylalanine or tryptophan at its end. This chain joins TRBV7-7 and TRBJ2-1; TRBD1 agrees at 9 bases. The DNA matches TRBJ2-5 better at its end, which makes the J call doubtful. Germline CDR1 SSHAT, CDR2 FNYEAQ (reference sequence). The CDR3 covers 12 residues. CDR3 DNA sequence: TGTGCTACCTCGACAGGGGGAGAGACCCAGTACCTC. It is translated as CATSTGGETQYL.

Comment on this clonotype: This sequence may be a read error, since a much larger clone differs from it by one base. The chain is built from TRBV20-1 and TRBJ2-1; D is uncertain. The length of the CDR3 is 12 residues. V was pared by 7 bases and J by 10 bases, with 17 bases between. Germline CDR1 is DFQATT and CDR2 is SNEGSKA (reference sequence). CDR3 residues: CSVSPSRYEQFF. In nucleotides, the CDR3 is TGCAGTGTATCCCCGTCACGCTACGAGCAGTTCTTC.

This clonotype was detected ten times or more. The rearrangement joins TRBV30 to TRBJ1-1; 7 bases match TRBD1. The CDR3 is 12 amino acids. Germline V gene sequence: CDR1 GTSNPN, CDR2 SVGIG (reference sequence). V was pared by 5 bases and J by 6 bases, with 6 bases of the junction left unmatched. This CDR3 reads CAWGKGAAEAFF. DNA of the CDR3: TGTGCCTGGGGTAAGGGGGCAGCTGAAGCTTTCTTT.

The sample holds a few counts of this clonotype. The chain is built from TRBV4-2 and TRBJ2-3, with a possible D match to TRBD2 (5 bases). V was cut by 1 base and J by 4 bases, with 6 bases left in between. CDR1 and CDR2 from the germline V gene are LGHNA and YNFKEQ. The CDR3 contains 13 residues. The CDR3 region is CASSQVSADTQYF. In DNA, the CDR3 is TGTGCCAGCAGCCAAGTTAGCGCAGATACGCAGTATTTT.

This clonotype has at least ten counts. This sequence joins TRBV28 and TRBJ1-5; 7 nucleotides match TRBD1. J gave up 3 bases and V 5 bases, and 7 bases lay outside the gene matches. The CDR3 consists of 15 residues. CDR1 and CDR2 from the germline V gene are MDHEN and SYDVKM. The CDR3 sequence is CASSNPGQHNQPQHF. The CDR3 nucleotides are TGTGCCAGCAGTAACCCGGGACAGCACAATCAGCCCCAGCATTTT.

This clonotype was seen many times. The chain recombines TRBV12-3 or TRBV12-4 with TRBJ2-3, with TRBD1 matching 8 bases. V shed 7 bases and J 2 bases; nucleotides not matched to a gene: 29. The CDR3 covers 22 residues. This chain's CDR3 is CASTSQRGASTGAQWSTDTQYF. The CDR3 nucleotides read TGTGCCAGCACCTCCCAAAGAGGGGCCTCGACAGGGGCTCAGTGGTCCACAGATACGCAGTATTTT.

Many counts were recorded for this clonotype. V and J are TRBV20-1 and TRBJ1-5; D possibly corresponds to TRBD1 (6 bases). The CDR3 runs to 13 residues. V lost 5 bases to trimming and J lost 5 bases, with 13 bases between them. CDR1 is DFQATT and CDR2 is SNEGSKA in the germline V gene (reference sequence). Here the CDR3 reads CSAVDSLDQPQHF. CDR3 coding DNA: TGCAGTGCTGTGGACAGTCTCGATCAGCCCCAGCATTTT.

The V call is TRBV6-2 or TRBV6-3, the J call TRBJ2-3; no reliable D call. CDR3 length: 15 residues. V lost 8 bases and J lost 1, with 16 bases in between. The germline CDR1 and CDR2 sequences are MNHEY and SVGEGT. The CDR3 loop reads CASRLGYRGTDTQYF. DNA of the CDR3: TGTGCCAGCCGACTCGGATATCGGGGCACAGATACGCAGTATTTT.

This clonotype was seen ten or more times. The gene calls are TRBV28 and TRBJ1-1, with 7 bases matching TRBD1. This CDR3 is built from 12 residues. V shed 7 bases, J shed 4 bases, and the junction held 3 bases outside the gene matches. Germline V CDR1 and CDR2: MDHEN, SYDVKM. The CDR3 bases are TGTGCCAGCACACACAGGGGCACTGAAGCTTTCTTT. This codes for CASTHRGTEAFF.

This clonotype was counted many times. The rearrangement joins TRBV7-2 to TRBJ2-1, with a weak D call TRBD1 (7 bases). CDR1 SGHTA and CDR2 FQGNSA come from the germline V gene. V was trimmed by 5 bases and J by 7 bases, leaving 18 bases between them. The CDR3 is 15 amino acids. The CDR3: CASSIIGLQGNEQFF. The CDR3 DNA reads TGTGCCAGCAGCATTATTGGACTACAGGGGAATGAGCAGTTCTTC.